These 14 T cell receptor beta chains were all obtained from the same sample, sequenced in a study of blood T cell repertoires in COVID-19. Repertoires were generated with immunoSEQ multiplex PCR, while TCRdb's copy carries only in-frame clones and drops some. The sample records hundreds of thousands of clones, around 86% being singletons. Sequencing was carried out using PBMCs or T cells enriched from blood (not recorded which). The receptors shown here come from a woman aged 40 to 49 with acute COVID-19.

The chain joins TRBV19 to TRBJ2-3; 9 bases fit TRBD1. The V segment lost 6 bases and the J segment 2 bases; nucleotides outside the gene matches: 6. CDR1 is LNHDA and CDR2 is SQIVND in the germline V gene (reference sequence). The CDR3 has 15 amino acids. CDR3 DNA sequence: TGTGCCAGTAGACCGGGACAGGGAATCACAGATACGCAGTATTTT. This translates into CASRPGQGITDTQYF.

The chain is built from TRBV19 and TRBJ2-1; D is unclear. Germline lookup yields CDR1 LNHDA and CDR2 SQIVND (reference sequence). Trimming pared 3 bases from V and 0 bases from J, leaving 9 bases between. The CDR3 runs to 15 residues. The CDR3 is CASSIAQLSYNEQFF. CDR3 DNA: TGTGCCAGTAGTATTGCACAGCTCTCCTACAATGAGCAGTTCTTC.

The chain recombines TRBV3-1 (or the pseudogene TRBV3-2) with TRBJ2-2, with TRBD2 matching over 7 bases. V shed 1 base and J 6 bases; nucleotides not matched to a gene: 2. Germline V gives CDR1 LGHDT, CDR2 YNNKEL (reference sequence). The CDR3 consists of 14 residues. CDR3 protein: CASSQAGGAGELFF. CDR3 DNA: TGTGCCAGCAGCCAAGCGGGAGGAGCCGGGGAGCTGTTTTTT.

V is TRBV5-1 and J is TRBJ2-2; no reliable D call. The CDR3 runs to 15 residues. V lost 0 bases to trimming and J lost 12 bases, with 18 bases between them. CDR1 SGHRS and CDR2 YFSETQ come from the germline V gene. The CDR3 protein is CASSLDGFGLTQLFF. CDR3 sequence (DNA): TGCGCCAGCAGCTTGGACGGGTTCGGGTTGACCCAGCTGTTTTTT.

The gene calls are TRBV2 and TRBJ2-1; D perhaps matches TRBD2 (5 bases). The CDR3 sequence is 19 residues long. The germline V gene encodes CDR1 SNHLY and CDR2 FYNNEI. Trimming shortened V by 4 bases and J by 8 bases, and 30 bases separated the two germline ends. CDR3 sequence: CASSASRPLQWGGNDEQFF. DNA for the CDR3: TGTGCCAGCAGTGCTAGCCGTCCTTTACAATGGGGTGGAAACGATGAGCAGTTCTTC.

The chain recombines TRBV6-1 with TRBJ2-7, with 9 positions matching TRBD2. V was pared by 4 bases and J by 4 bases, with 20 bases of the junction left unmatched. This CDR3 is 19 amino acids long. Germline CDR1 reads MNHNS; CDR2 reads SASEGT. The CDR3 sequence: CASSGPSGRKTLGNYEQYF. In DNA form, the CDR3 reads TGTGCCAGCAGTGGGCCGAGCGGGAGGAAAACATTAGGGAATTACGAGCAGTACTTC.

The genes are TRBV7-8 and TRBJ1-2, with D uncertain. With 2 bases removed from V and 5 bases from J, the gap between germline ends came to 15 bases. The CDR3 is 15 residues long. In germline, CDR1 is SGHVS, CDR2 FQNEAQ. The CDR3 sequence: CASSLYGREEYGYTF. CDR3 nucleotides: TGTGCCAGCAGCTTATACGGGAGGGAGGAATATGGCTACACCTTC.

The chain couples TRBV6-5 to TRBJ2-5, with 8 bases identical to TRBD1. Germline V gene lookup returns CDR1 MNHEY and CDR2 SVGAGI. Trimming cost V 0 bases and J 5 bases; bases outside gene matches: 8. CDR3 length: 16 residues. The CDR3 bases are TGTGCCAGCAGTTACTCCCCGGGGACAGGAGGGGAGACCCAGTACTTC. Translation gives CASSYSPGTGGETQYF.

The J gene is TRBJ2-4, the V gene TRBV12-2; the table's D call, TRBD2, was not checked against the DNA. TRBV12-2 is a pseudogene locus. CDR3 length: 18 residues. The CDR3, as DNA: TGTGCAAGTCGGGGTCTAGCCTCATACCAGTTAGCCAAAAACATTCAGTACTTC. Its protein product is CASRGLASYQLAKNIQYF.

This clone showed up just once. The chain carries TRBV19 and TRBJ2-7; 9 nucleotides agree with TRBD2. CDR3 length equals 14 residues. Per germline, CDR1 LNHDA and CDR2 SQIVND (reference sequence). V was clipped by 6 bases and J by 0 bases; unmatched bases: 3. CDR3 in DNA: TGTGCCAGTAGAACTAGCGGGCGCTCCTACGAGCAGTACTTC. Translation: CASRTSGRSYEQYF.

This clone appeared once. The V gene is TRBV28, the J gene TRBJ2-3, with 10 bases identical to TRBD2. The CDR3 runs 15 residues. J gave up 7 bases and V 6 bases, and 10 bases lay outside the gene matches. Germline CDR1 and CDR2: MDHEN and SYDVKM. The CDR3 DNA sequence: TGTGCCAGCAGCCAAACCGGGACTAGCGACTATACGCAGTATTTT. Translated: CASSQTGTSDYTQYF.

This rearrangement joins TRBV6-5 to TRBJ2-7; 7 positions agree with TRBD2. Germline CDR1 MNHEY, CDR2 SVGAGI. The trim removed 7 bases at V and 0 bases at J, leaving 3 bases unmatched. The CDR3 runs 13 residues. The CDR3: CASKGGTSYEQYF. The CDR3 nucleotides read TGTGCCAGCAAGGGAGGGACCTCCTACGAGCAGTACTTC.

The chain couples TRBV19 to TRBJ1-2; 10 nucleotides align to TRBD1. Trimming removed 7 bases from V and 1 base from J; junction bases left unmatched: 12. The CDR3 is 17 amino acids. Looked up from germline, CDR1 is LNHDA and CDR2 is SQIVND (reference sequence). As DNA, the CDR3 is TGTGCCAGTAATCGTGCCGGGACAGGGGCCCTTAACTATGGCTACACCTTC. Protein sequence: CASNRAGTGALNYGYTF.

The V gene is TRBV27, the J gene TRBJ1-2, with 9 bases matching TRBD1. Trimming took 3 bases from V and 1 from J; bases not matched to a gene: 9. Germline V lookup: CDR1 MNHEY, CDR2 SMNVEV (reference sequence). This CDR3 spans 17 amino acids. CDR3 in amino acids: CASSLVGTGKNNYGYTF. The CDR3 DNA is TGTGCCAGCAGTTTGGTGGGGACAGGGAAAAATAACTATGGCTACACCTTC.